Presented here are 5 T cell receptor beta chains from one specimen sequenced in a study of T cell changes during pregnancy in multiple sclerosis. Some clones are missing from TCRdb's copy, which holds only in-frame ones; the method was immunoSEQ multiplex PCR. The sample carries fewer than 85,000 clones, just under 95% recorded once. The sequencing here drew on peripheral blood, taken in the second trimester of pregnancy. The receptors derive from a female donor with multiple sclerosis, enrolled in a pregnancy study.

The genes are TRBV5-1 and TRBJ2-7; 9 bases are shared with TRBD1. The ends lost 6 bases at V and 3 bases at J; junction bases unmatched: 7. This CDR3 region has 14 residues. CDR1 is SGHRS and CDR2 is YFSETQ in the germline V gene. CDR3 loop: CASTGTGSNYEQYF. For the CDR3, the DNA is TGCGCCAGCACCGGGACAGGGTCCAACTACGAGCAGTACTTC.

V and J are TRBV18 and TRBJ2-1; possibly TRBD2 for D (6 bases). Germline-derived CDR1 and CDR2 are KGHSH and LQKENI. This CDR3 has 13 amino acids. V lost 0 bases and J 10 bases, leaving 10 bases between the germline ends. CDR3 residues: CASSPPRGGEQFF. The CDR3 DNA reads as TGTGCCAGCTCACCACCTAGGGGAGGCGAGCAGTTCTTC.

The count of this clone is one. This chain joins TRBV5-1 and TRBJ2-7; D uncertain. CDR1 SGHRS and CDR2 YFSETQ come from the germline V gene. This CDR3 is 11 amino acids long. Trimming stripped 0 bases from V and 5 bases from J, with 3 bases between. This CDR3 is CASSLANEQYF. CDR3 nucleotide sequence: TGCGCCAGCAGCTTGGCCAACGAGCAGTACTTC.

The CDR3 loop is CATTNTWDRSYEQYF. The DNA of the CDR3 is TGTGCCACCACCAATACCTGGGACAGGAGCTACGAGCAGTACTTC. The chain carries TRBV15 and TRBJ2-7; 8 bases are shared with TRBD1. The germline V gene encodes CDR1 LNHNV and CDR2 YYDKDF (reference sequence). Trimming cost V 7 bases and J 3 bases; bases outside gene matches: 11. The CDR3 runs to 15 residues.

The V gene is TRBV7-9, the J gene TRBJ2-6; TRBD1 might be the D (5 bases). Germline CDR1 is SEHNR and CDR2 is FQNEAQ (reference sequence). This CDR3 has 16 residues. Trimming shortened V by 5 bases and J by 0 bases, and 11 bases separated the two germline ends. The CDR3 protein is CASSKAGNSGANVLTF. DNA of the CDR3: TGTGCCAGCAGCAAGGCAGGGAACTCTGGGGCCAACGTCCTGACTTTC. The variable domain in full, completed from reference TRBV7-9 and TRBJ2-6, reads DTGVSQNPRHKITKRGQNVTFRCDPISEHNRLYWYRQTLGQGPEFLTYFQNEAQLEKSRLLSDRFSAERPKGSFSTLEIQRTEQGDSAMYLCASSKAGNSGANVLTFGAGSRLTVL.